This TCR beta chain is drawn from a study of cytomegalovirus exposure and HLA in healthy donors. The study's findings and limits: CMV antigen specificity of three CMV-associated chains was confirmed in vitro.

The CDR3 totals 15 residues. The germline V gene has CDR1 GTSNPN and CDR2 SVGIG (reference sequence). V was shortened by 5 bases and J by 0 bases, with 14 bases between the two germline ends. Note on this clone: The antigen remains unidentified.

Method: immunoSEQ multiplex PCR; TCRdb's copy keeps in-frame clones and lacks some. The sample records about 140,000 clones, approximately 82% being singletons. The chain employs TRBV30 and TRBJ2-1, with D possibly TRBD2 on 5 matching bases. Sequences were obtained from PBMCs. The clonotype comes from a man aged 25 to 40 in good health and CMV-seropositive. Written as DNA, the CDR3 is TGTGCCTGGGCCCCTAGCTCGATCTCCTACAATGAGCAGTTCTTC. Protein product: CAWAPSSISYNEQFF.